This entry features one T cell receptor (beta chain) sequence. Its specificity is unknown. V shed 7 bases, J shed 4 bases, and the junction held 8 bases outside the gene matches. CDR3 length equals 14 residues. Germline CDR1 and CDR2: SQVTM and ANQGSEA. Profiling relied on immunoSEQ multiplex PCR, and the TCRdb table lists in-frame clones only, not all of them. In the table there are under 550,000 clones, over 75% of which are singletons. This entry comes from a study of Ad26.COV2.S vaccination and SARS-CoV-2 variants. General study results and limits: Recipients of vaccine and of placebo showed similar breadth of their non-spike TCR repertoires.

The treatment denotes: roughly 20 received Ad26.COV2.S at low or high dose, single or two shots; roughly 5 received placebo; per-sample allocation not given. Day 63 following the first vaccine or placebo injection was when the samples were taken. The V gene is TRBV29-1, the J gene TRBJ2-1, with 9 positions matching TRBD1. The sample here was peripheral blood, taken in a trial of Ad26.COV2.S vaccine versus placebo. This clonotype originated in a person between 18 and 65 years old who received the Ad26.COV2.S COVID-19 vaccine or a placebo. This CDR3 reads CSGGTGTGYNEQFF. CDR3 in DNA: TGCAGCGGTGGGACCGGGACAGGGTACAATGAGCAGTTCTTC.